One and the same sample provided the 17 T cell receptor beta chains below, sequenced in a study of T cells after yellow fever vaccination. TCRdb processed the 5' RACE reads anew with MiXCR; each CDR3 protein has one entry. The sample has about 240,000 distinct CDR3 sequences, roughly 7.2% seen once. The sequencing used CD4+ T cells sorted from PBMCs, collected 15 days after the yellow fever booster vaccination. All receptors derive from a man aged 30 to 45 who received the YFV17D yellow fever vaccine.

CDR3 bases: TGTGCCAGCAGCCCCTCGCCGGACGCCTCCCTTCATGGCTACACCTTC. Residues: CASSPSPDASLHGYTF. This chain uses TRBV7-2 with TRBJ1-2; the D is unclear. The V end was cut by 5 bases, the J end by 6 bases, with 22 bases between. Per the germline V gene, CDR1 is SGHTA and CDR2 is FQGNSA. The CDR3 is made up of 16 amino acids.

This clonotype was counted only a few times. The CDR3 sequence is CASSIGTGTVDEQYF. CDR3 sequence (DNA): TGTGCCAGTAGTATCGGAACGGGCACCGTGGACGAGCAGTACTTC. V usage is TRBV19 and J usage is TRBJ2-7; D remains unclear. Trimming took 3 bases from V and 5 from J, leaving 17 bases between them. Germline CDR1 is LNHDA and CDR2 is SQIVND (reference sequence). The CDR3 has 15 residues.

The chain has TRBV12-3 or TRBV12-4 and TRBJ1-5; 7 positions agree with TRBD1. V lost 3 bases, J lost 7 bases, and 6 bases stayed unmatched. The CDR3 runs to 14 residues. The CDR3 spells CASSFLQGKQPQHF. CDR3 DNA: TGTGCCAGCAGTTTTCTACAGGGGAAGCAGCCCCAGCATTTT.

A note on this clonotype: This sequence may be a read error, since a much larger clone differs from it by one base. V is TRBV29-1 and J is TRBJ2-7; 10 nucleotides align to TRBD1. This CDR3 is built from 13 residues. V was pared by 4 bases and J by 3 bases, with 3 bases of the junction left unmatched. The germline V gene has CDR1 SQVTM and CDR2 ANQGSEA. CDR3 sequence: CSVAGTGDYEQYF. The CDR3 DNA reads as TGCAGCGTTGCTGGGACAGGGGACTACGAGCAGTACTTC.

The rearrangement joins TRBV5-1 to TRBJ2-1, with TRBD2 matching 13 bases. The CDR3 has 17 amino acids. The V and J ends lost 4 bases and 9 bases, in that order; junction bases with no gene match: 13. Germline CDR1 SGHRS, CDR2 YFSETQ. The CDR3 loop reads CASSLGTSGRAVLEQFF. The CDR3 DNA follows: TGCGCCAGCAGCCTTGGTACTAGCGGGAGGGCCGTGCTTGAGCAGTTCTTC. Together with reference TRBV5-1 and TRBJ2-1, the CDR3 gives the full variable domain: KAGVTQTPRYLIKTRGQQVTLSCSPISGHRSVSWYQQTPGQGLQFLFEYFSETQRNKGNFPGRFSGRQFSNSRSEMNVSTLELGDSALYLCASSLGTSGRAVLEQFFGPGTRLTVL.

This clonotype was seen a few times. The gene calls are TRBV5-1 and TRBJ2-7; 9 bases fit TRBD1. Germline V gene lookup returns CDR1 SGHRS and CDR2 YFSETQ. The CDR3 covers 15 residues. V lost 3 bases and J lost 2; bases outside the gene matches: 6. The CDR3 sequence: CASSSWTGDTYEQYF. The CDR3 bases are TGCGCCAGCAGCTCCTGGACAGGGGACACCTACGAGCAGTACTTC.

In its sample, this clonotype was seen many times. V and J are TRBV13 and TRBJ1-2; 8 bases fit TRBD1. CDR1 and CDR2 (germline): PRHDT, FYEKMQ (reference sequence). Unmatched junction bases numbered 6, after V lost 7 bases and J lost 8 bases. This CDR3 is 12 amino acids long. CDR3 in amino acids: CASTRGREGYTF. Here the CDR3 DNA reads TGTGCCAGCACCAGGGGGCGAGAGGGCTACACCTTC.

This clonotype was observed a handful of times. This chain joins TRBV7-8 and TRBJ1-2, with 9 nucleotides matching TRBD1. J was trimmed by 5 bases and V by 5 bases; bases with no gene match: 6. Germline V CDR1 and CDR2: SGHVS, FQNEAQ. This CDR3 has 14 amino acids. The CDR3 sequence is CASSRETGGYGYTF. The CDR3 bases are TGTGCCAGCAGCAGGGAGACAGGGGGATATGGCTACACCTTC.

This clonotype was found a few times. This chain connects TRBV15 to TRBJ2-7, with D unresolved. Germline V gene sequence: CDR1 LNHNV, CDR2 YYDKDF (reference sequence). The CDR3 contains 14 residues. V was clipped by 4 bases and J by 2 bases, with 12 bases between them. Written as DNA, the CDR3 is TGTGCCACCAGCATGACTGACAACCCCTACGAGCAGTACTTC. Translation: CATSMTDNPYEQYF. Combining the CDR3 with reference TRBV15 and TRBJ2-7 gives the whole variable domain DAMVIQNPRYQVTQFGKPVTLSCSQTLNHNVMYWYQQKSSQAPKLLFHYYDKDFNNEADTPDNFQSRRPNTSFCFLDIRSPGLGDTAMYLCATSMTDNPYEQYFGPGTRLTVT.

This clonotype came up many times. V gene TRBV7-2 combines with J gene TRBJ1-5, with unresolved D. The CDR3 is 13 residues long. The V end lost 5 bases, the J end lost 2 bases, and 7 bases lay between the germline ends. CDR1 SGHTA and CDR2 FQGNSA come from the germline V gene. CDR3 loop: CASSLIRNQPQHF. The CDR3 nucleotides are TGTGCCAGCAGCCTTATTCGCAATCAGCCCCAGCATTTT.

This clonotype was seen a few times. CDR3 sequence: CASAMGQTEKLFF. The DNA of the CDR3 is TGTGCCAGCGCCATGGGCCAGACTGAAAAACTGTTTTTT. The V call is TRBV6-5, the J call TRBJ1-4, with D hard to call. This CDR3 spans 13 amino acids. CDR1 MNHEY and CDR2 SVGAGI come from the germline V gene. V dropped 8 bases and J dropped 7 bases, with 14 bases sitting between them.

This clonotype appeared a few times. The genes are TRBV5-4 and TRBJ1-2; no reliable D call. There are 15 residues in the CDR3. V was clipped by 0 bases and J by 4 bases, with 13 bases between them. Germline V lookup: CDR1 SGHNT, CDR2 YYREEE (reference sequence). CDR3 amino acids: CASSLAAGTAYGYTF. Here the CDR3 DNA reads TGTGCCAGCAGCTTGGCCGCCGGAACGGCCTATGGCTACACCTTC. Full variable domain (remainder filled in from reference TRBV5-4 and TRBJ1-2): ETGVTQSPTHLIKTRGQQVTLRCSSQSGHNTVSWYQQALGQGPQFIFQYYREEENGRGNFPPRFSGLQFPNYSSELNVNALELDDSALYLCASSLAAGTAYGYTFGSGTRLTVV.

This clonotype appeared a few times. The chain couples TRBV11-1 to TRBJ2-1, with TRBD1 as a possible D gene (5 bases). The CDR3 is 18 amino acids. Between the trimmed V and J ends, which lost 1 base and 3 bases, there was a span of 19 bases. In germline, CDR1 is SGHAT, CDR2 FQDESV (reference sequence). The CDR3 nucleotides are TGTGCCAGCAGCTTAGAACAGTACTCAGGGTCTGGCTACAATGAGCAGTTCTTC. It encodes CASSLEQYSGSGYNEQFF.

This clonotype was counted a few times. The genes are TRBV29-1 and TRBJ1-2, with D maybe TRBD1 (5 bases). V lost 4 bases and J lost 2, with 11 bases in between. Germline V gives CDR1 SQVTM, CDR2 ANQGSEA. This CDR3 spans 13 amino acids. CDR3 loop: CSVGGFFNYGYTF. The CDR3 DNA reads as TGCAGCGTTGGGGGGTTCTTCAACTATGGCTACACCTTC.

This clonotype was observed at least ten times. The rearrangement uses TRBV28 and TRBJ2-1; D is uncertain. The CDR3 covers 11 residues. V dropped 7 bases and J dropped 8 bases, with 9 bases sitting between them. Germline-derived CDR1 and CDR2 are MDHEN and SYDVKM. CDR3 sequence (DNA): TGTGCCAGCACCTATTTCGATGAGCAGTTCTTC. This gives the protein CASTYFDEQFF.

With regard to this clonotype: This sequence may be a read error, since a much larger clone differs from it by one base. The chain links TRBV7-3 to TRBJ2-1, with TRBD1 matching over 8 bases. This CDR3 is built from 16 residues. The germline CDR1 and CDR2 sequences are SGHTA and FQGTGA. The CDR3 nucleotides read TGTGCCAGCAGCTTAAAGGGGACAGGATCCTACAATGAGCACTTCTTC. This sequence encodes CASSLKGTGSYNEHFF.

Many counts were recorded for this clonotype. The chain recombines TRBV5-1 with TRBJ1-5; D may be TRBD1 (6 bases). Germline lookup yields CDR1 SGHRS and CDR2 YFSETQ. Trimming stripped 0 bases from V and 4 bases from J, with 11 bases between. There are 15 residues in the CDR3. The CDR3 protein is CASSLDGQPNQPQHF. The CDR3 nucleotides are TGCGCCAGCAGCTTGGATGGACAGCCGAATCAGCCCCAGCATTTT. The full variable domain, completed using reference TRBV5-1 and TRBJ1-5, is KAGVTQTPRYLIKTRGQQVTLSCSPISGHRSVSWYQQTPGQGLQFLFEYFSETQRNKGNFPGRFSGRQFSNSRSEMNVSTLELGDSALYLCASSLDGQPNQPQHFGDGTRLSIL.